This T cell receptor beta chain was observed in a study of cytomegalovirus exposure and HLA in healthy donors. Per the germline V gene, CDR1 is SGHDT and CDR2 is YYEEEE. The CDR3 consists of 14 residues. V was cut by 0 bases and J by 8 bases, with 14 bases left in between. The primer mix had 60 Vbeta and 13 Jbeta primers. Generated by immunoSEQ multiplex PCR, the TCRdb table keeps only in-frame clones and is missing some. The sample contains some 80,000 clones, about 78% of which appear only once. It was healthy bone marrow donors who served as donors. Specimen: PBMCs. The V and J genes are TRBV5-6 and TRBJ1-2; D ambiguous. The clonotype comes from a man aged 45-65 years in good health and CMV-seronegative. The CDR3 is CASSLDNRGNGYTF. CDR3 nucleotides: TGTGCCAGCAGCTTGGATAATAGAGGAAACGGCTACACCTTC.